The clone carrying this TCR beta chain has at least ten counts. The antigen is undetermined. The CDR3 has 14 residues. Trimming shortened V by 6 bases and J by 6 bases, and 18 bases separated the two germline ends. Germline CDR1 is MNHEY and CDR2 is SVGEGT. This entry comes from a study of response to subunit inactivated influenza vaccine. Study outcomes and limitations: Authors suggested few new T cells are recruited by each seasonal influenza vaccination.

TCRdb independently ran MiXCR on the RT-PCR reads; one entry per CDR3 protein. The sample lists hundreds of thousands of distinct CDR3 sequences; 12% to 15% were seen once. The TCR originated in a man aged 45-65 years who received an inactivated influenza vaccine. The J gene is TRBJ2-7, the V gene TRBV6-2 or TRBV6-3; maybe TRBD1 (6 bases). The specimen was PBMCs from blood, collected 14 to 15 days before vaccination. The CDR3 reads CASRTLQGLGEQYF. The DNA of the CDR3 is TGTGCCAGCAGAACTTTACAGGGATTGGGCGAGCAGTACTTC.